This T cell receptor beta chain was recorded in a study of cytomegalovirus exposure and HLA in healthy donors. About the study: An early release of data contained roughly 86 million unique TCRs, which came from HLA-typed donors.

As for this clone: The antigen is unknown.

Overall study results and limits: When a later analysis compared HLA-associated TCR beta chains with equally common others, the HLA-associated chains turned out to be more clonally expanded and to have lower generation probabilities. The authors confirmed in vitro that a few CMV-associated chains were specific for CMV antigens. Rarity characterized most TCR sequences, yet some public TCRs appeared in many donors.

The PCR employed 60 Vbeta primers together with 13 Jbeta primers. TCRdb keeps only in-frame clones here, not all; method: immunoSEQ multiplex PCR. This table has 150,000 or so clones, roughly 72% appearing once. The CDR3 is 15 residues long. After removal of 4 bases from V and 5 bases from J, the junction contained 7 bases not matched to a gene. The germline gives CDR1 LGHNA, CDR2 YSLEER. The sample taken for sequencing was PBMCs. This TCR was sampled from a young man in good health and CMV-seronegative. The chain couples TRBV4-3 to TRBJ2-5; 10 bases agree with TRBD1. The chain's CDR3 is CASSRGQGLLETQYF. CDR3 DNA sequence: TGCGCCAGCAGCCGGGGACAGGGGCTTTTGGAGACCCAGTACTTC.